This is a list of T cell receptor beta chains from one sample in a study of early T cells in non-severe SARS-CoV-2 infection. In TCRdb, the 5' RACE reads were re-called with MiXCR into one record per CDR3 protein. The sample has about 97,000 distinct CDR3 sequences, approximately 11% seen once. This specimen consisted of whole blood, obtained at baseline. The receptor set was obtained from an adult who was a healthcare worker with PCR-confirmed SARS-CoV-2 infection or an uninfected control (not recorded which). CDR3s include the opening cysteine and the closing phenylalanine or tryptophan. A D gene is named only where the DNA matches it firmly. Part of the rows lack a size; the others show once, few, many or a class for expanded clones.

TRBJ2-3 | TRBV2 | TRBD2 | 17 | many | TGTGCCACCTGGGGGACTAGCGGGGATGCTGGCACAGATACGCAGTATTTT | CATWGTSGDAGTDTQYF
TRBJ2-7 | TRBV7-2 | - | 12 | - | TGTGCCAGCAGCTTGAGGGCTGAGGGGCAGTACTTC | CASSLRAEGQYF
TRBJ2-7 | TRBV5-1 | - | 14 | few | TGCGCCAGCAGCTTTAGGGACGGATCCTACGAGCAGTACTTC | CASSFRDGSYEQYF
TRBJ2-7 | TRBV11-2 | - | 15 | - | TGTGCCAGCAGCTTAGCGCCAGGTTCCTCCTACGAGCAGTACTTC | CASSLAPGSSYEQYF
TRBJ1-1 | TRBV5-1 | - | 14 | - | TGCGCCAGCAGCCGGACCGACTTTTCTGAGGAAGCTTTCTTT | CASSRTDFSEEAFF
TRBJ1-2 | TRBV20-1 | - | 16 | few | TGCAGTGCTGGGGAATTCGGGGCAGAGGGAAACTATGGCTACACCTTC | CSAGEFGAEGNYGYTF
TRBJ2-5 | TRBV4-1 | TRBD2 | 15 | many | TGCGCCAGCAGCCCGATAGCGGGGGGACAAGAGACCCAGTACTTC | CASSPIAGGQETQYF
TRBJ2-3 | TRBV10-3 | - | 12 | many | TGTGCCATCAGTGGACTAGAGGATACGCAGTATTTT | CAISGLEDTQYF
TRBJ2-3 | TRBV7-3 | TRBD2 | 14 | few | TGTGCCAGCAGTATTAGCGGGACCCCAGATACGCAGTATTTT | CASSISGTPDTQYF
TRBJ2-7 | TRBV29-1 | TRBD2 | 13 | few | TGCAGCGTTATGACCGGGAGGATGGGGGAGCAGTACTTC | CSVMTGRMGEQYF
TRBJ1-5 | TRBV20-1 | - | 13 | few | TGCAGTGCTAGCGGGCAAGAGAATCAGCCCCAGCATTTT | CSASGQENQPQHF
TRBJ2-5 | TRBV29-1 | TRBD1 | 14 | - | TGCAGCGTTGATGGACAGGGGCCAGGAGAGACCCAGTACTTC | CSVDGQGPGETQYF
TRBJ2-3 | TRBV14 | TRBD2 | 18 | many | TGTGCCAGCAGCCAAAGGGCGGGAGGGCCGGCTAGCACAGATACGCAGTATTTT | CASSQRAGGPASTDTQYF